The clone carrying this T cell receptor (beta chain) was picked up a small number of times. What it binds is not known. Semi-nested PCR with Nested Universal Primer A followed constant-region reverse priming of full-length variable regions. TCRdb re-called the 5' RACE reads with MiXCR, one entry per CDR3 protein. The sample has around 29,000 distinct CDR3 sequences; approximately 24% are singletons. CDR3 length: 12 amino acids. Per germline, CDR1 GTSNPN and CDR2 SVGIG (reference sequence). With 5 bases removed from V and 5 bases from J, the gap between germline ends came to 10 bases. General study findings and limits: The TCR gene usage of tumor memory CD4+ T cells clustered together with blood and lymph node memory CD4+ cells and with lymph node naive CD4+ cells.

Naive CD4+ T cells were purified with Tregs depleted by CD25. The receptor was derived from a female donor with breast cancer. The rearrangement joins TRBV30 to TRBJ2-1; D call uncertain. Sequencing was done on a sample of naive CD4+ T cells sorted from a lymph node. The subset here: naive CD4+ T cells, CD4+CD45RA+CD25-. The CDR3 reads CAWGEVDNEQFF. CDR3 nucleotide sequence: TGTGCCTGGGGGGAAGTGGACAATGAGCAGTTCTTC. The variable domain in full, with the rest retrieved from reference TRBV30 and TRBJ2-1, is SQTIHQWPATLVQPVGSPLSLECTVEGTSNPNLYWYRQAAGRGLQLLFYSVGIGQISSEVPQNLSASRPQDRQFILSSKKLLLSDSGFYLCAWGEVDNEQFFGPGTRLTVL.